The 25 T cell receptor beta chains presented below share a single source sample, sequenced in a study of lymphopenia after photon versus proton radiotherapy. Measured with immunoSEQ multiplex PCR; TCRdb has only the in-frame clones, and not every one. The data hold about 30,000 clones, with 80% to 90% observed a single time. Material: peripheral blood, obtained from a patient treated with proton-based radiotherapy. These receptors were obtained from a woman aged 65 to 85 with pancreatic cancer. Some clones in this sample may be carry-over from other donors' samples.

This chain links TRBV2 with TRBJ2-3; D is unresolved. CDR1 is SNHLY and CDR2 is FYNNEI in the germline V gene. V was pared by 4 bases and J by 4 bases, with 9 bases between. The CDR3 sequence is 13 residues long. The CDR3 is CASSGQRADTQYF. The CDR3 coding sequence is TGTGCCAGCAGTGGACAAAGGGCAGATACGCAGTATTTT. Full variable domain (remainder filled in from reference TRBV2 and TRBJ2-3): EPEVTQTPSHQVTQMGQEVILRCVPISNHLYFYWYRQILGQKVEFLVSFYNNEISEKSEIFDDQFSVERPDGSNFTLKIRSTKLEDSAMYFCASSGQRADTQYFGPGTRLTVL.

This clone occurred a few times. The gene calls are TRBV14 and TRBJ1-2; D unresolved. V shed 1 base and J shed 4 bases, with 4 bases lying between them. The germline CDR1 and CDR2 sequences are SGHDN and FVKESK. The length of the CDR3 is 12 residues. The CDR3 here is CASSQGVYGYTF. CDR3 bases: TGTGCCAGCAGCCAAGGAGTCTATGGCTACACCTTC.

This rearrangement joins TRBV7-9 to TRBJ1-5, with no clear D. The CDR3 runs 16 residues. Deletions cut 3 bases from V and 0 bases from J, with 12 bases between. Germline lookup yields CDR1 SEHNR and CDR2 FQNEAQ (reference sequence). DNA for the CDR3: TGTGCCAGCAGCTTCGGTCCGGAGTATAGCAATCAGCCCCAGCATTTT. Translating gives CASSFGPEYSNQPQHF.

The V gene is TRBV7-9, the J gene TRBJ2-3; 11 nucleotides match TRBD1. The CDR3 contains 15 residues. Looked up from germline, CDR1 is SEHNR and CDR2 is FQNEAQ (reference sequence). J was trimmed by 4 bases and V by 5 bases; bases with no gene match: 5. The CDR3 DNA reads TGTGCCAGCAGCGACTGGACAGGGGGCCCAGATACGCAGTATTTT. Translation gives CASSDWTGGPDTQYF.

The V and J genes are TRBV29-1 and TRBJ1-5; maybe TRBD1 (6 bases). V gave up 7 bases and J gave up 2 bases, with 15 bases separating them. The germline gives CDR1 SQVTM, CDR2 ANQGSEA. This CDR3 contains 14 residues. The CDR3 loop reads CSARQGFGNQPQHF. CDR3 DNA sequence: TGCAGCGCCCGGCAGGGGTTCGGCAATCAGCCCCAGCATTTT.

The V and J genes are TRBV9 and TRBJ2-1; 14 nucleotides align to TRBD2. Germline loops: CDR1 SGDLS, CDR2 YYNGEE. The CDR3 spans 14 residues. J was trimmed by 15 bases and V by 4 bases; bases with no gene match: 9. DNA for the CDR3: TGTGCCAGCAGCCCCGGGACTAGCGGGAGTTATGGGTTCTTC. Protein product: CASSPGTSGSYGFF.

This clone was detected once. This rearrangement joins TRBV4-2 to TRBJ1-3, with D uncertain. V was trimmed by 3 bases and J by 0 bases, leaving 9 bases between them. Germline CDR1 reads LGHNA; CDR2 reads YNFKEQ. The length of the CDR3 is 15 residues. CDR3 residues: CASSHGEASGNTIYF. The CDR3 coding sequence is TGTGCCAGCAGCCACGGCGAGGCCTCTGGAAACACCATATATTTT.

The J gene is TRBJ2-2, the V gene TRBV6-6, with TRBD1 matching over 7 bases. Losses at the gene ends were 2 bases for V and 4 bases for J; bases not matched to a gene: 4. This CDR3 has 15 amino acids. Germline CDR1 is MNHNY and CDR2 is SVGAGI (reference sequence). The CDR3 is CASSYDRAGTGELFF. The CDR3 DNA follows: TGTGCCAGCAGTTACGACAGGGCTGGCACCGGGGAGCTGTTTTTT.

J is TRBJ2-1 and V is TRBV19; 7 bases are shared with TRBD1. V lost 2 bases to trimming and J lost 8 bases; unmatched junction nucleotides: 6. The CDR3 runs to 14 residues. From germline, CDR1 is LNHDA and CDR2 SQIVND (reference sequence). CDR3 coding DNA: TGTGCCAGTAGTATAAGGGGACAGCATCATGAGCAGTTCTTC. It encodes CASSIRGQHHEQFF.

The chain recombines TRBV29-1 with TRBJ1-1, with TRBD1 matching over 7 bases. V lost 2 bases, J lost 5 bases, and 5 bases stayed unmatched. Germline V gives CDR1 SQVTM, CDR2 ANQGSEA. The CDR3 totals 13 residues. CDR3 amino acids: CSVERDSGTEAFF. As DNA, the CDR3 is TGCAGCGTTGAAAGGGACAGCGGGACTGAAGCTTTCTTT. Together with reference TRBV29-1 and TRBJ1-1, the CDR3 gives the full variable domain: SAVISQKPSRDICQRGTSLTIQCQVDSQVTMMFWYRQQPGQSLTLIATANQGSEATYESGFVIDKFPISRPNLTFSTLTVSNMSPEDSSIYLCSVERDSGTEAFFGQGTRLTVV.

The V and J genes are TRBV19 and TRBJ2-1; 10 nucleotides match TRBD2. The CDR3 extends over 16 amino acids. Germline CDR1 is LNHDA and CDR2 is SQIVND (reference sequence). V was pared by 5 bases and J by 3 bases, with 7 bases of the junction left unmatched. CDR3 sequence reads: CASSVLAGGIYNEQFF. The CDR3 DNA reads TGTGCCAGTAGTGTTTTAGCGGGGGGTATCTACAATGAGCAGTTCTTC.

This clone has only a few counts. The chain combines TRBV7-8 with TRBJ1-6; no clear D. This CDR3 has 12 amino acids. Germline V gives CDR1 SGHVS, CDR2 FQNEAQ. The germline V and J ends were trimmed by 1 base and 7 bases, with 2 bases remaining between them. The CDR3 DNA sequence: TGTGCCAGCAGCTTAGTGAATTCACCCCTCCACTTT. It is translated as CASSLVNSPLHF.

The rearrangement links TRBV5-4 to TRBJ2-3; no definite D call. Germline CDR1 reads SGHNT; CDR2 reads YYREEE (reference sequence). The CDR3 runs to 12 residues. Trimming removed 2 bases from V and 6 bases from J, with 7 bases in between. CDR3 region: CASSFIADTQYF. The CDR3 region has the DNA TGTGCCAGCAGCTTTATCGCCGATACGCAGTATTTT.

For the CDR3, the DNA is TGTGCCAGCAGTTACCTCGGCGGCCAAGAGACCCAGTACTTC. It is translated as CASSYLGGQETQYF. The J gene is TRBJ2-5, the V gene TRBV6-6; D is ambiguous. CDR3 length: 14 residues. V was trimmed by 2 bases and J by 1 base, leaving 8 bases between them. CDR1 MNHNY and CDR2 SVGAGI come from the germline V gene (reference sequence).

The CDR3 sequence: CASSPAFSGNTIYF. CDR3 DNA: TGTGCCAGCAGCCCGGCGTTCTCTGGAAACACCATATATTTT. The chain carries TRBV11-2 and TRBJ1-3; D is unclear. The germline V gene encodes CDR1 SGHAT and CDR2 FQNNGV. Trimming left V 5 bases short and J 0 bases short, with 8 bases between. The CDR3 runs to 14 residues.

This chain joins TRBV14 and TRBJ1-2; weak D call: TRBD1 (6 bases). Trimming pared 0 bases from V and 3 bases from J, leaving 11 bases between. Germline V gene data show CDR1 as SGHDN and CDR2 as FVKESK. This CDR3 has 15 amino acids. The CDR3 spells CASSQDYHRDYGYTF. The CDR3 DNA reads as TGTGCCAGCAGCCAAGATTACCACAGGGACTATGGCTACACCTTC.

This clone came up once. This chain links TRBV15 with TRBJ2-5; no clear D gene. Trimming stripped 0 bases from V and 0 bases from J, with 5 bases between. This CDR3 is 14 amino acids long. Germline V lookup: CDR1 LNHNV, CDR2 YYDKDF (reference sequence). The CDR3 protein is CATSRDAYQETQYF. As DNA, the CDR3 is TGTGCCACCAGCAGAGATGCGTACCAAGAGACCCAGTACTTC. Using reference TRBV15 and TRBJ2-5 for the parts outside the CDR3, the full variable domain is DAMVIQNPRYQVTQFGKPVTLSCSQTLNHNVMYWYQQKSSQAPKLLFHYYDKDFNNEADTPDNFQSRRPNTSFCFLDIRSPGLGDTAMYLCATSRDAYQETQYFGPGTRLLVL.

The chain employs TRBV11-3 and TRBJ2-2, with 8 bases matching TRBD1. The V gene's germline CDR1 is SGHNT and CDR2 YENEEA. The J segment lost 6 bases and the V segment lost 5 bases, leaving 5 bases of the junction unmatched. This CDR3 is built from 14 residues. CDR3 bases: TGTGCCAGCAGCATCGGACAGGGTGCCGGGGAGCTGTTTTTT. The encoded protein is CASSIGQGAGELFF.

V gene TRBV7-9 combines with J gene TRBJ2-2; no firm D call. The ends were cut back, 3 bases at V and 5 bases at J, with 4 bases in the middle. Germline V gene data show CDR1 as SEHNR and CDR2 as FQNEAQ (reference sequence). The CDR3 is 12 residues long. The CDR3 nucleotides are TGTGCCAGCAGCTTTAGTACCGGGGAGCTGTTTTTT. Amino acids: CASSFSTGELFF.

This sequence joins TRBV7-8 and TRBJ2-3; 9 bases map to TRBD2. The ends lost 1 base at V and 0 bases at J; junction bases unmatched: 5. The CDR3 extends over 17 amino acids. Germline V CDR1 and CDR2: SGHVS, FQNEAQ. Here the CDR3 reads CASSLGAGGPSTDTQYF. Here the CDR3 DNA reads TGTGCCAGCAGCTTAGGGGCGGGAGGGCCCAGCACAGATACGCAGTATTTT.

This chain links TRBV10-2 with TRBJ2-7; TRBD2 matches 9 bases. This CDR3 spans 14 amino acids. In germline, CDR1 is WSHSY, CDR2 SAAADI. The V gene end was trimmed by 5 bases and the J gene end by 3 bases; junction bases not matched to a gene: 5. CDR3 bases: TGCGCCAGCAGTACCTCTAGCGGGATCTACGAGCAGTACTTC. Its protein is CASSTSSGIYEQYF.

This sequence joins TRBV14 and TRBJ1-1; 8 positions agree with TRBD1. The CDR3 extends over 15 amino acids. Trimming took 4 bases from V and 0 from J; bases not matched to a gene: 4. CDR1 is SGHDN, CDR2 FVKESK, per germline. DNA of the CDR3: TGTGCCAGCAGCCGGGACAGGCAGATGAACACTGAAGCTTTCTTT. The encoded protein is CASSRDRQMNTEAFF.

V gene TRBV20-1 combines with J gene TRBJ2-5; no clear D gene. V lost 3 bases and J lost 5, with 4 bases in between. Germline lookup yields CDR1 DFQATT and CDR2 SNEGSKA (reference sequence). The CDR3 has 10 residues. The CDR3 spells CSASIETQYF. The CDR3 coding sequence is TGCAGTGCTAGTATCGAGACCCAGTACTTC.

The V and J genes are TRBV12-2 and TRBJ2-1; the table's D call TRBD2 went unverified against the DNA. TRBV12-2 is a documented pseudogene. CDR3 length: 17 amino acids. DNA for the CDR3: TGTGCAAGTCGCTTAGATAAGCCGCTGAGCTCCTACAATGAGCAGTTCTTC. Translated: CASRLDKPLSSYNEQFF.

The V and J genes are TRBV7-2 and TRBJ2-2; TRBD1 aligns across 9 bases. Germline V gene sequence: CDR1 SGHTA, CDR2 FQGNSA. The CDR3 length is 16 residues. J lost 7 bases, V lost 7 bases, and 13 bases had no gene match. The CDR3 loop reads CASNRKTQGAGGELFF. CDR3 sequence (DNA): TGTGCCAGCAACAGGAAAACACAGGGGGCGGGCGGGGAGCTGTTTTTT.